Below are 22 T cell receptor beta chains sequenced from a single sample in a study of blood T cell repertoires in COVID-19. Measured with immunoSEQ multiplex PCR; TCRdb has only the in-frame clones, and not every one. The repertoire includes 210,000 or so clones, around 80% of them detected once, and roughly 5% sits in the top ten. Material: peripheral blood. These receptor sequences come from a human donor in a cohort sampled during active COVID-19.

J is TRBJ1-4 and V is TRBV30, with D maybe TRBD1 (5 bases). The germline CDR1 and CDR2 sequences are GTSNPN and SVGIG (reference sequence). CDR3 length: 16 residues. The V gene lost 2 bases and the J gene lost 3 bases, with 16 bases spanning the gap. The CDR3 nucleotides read TGTGCCTGGAGTTTGCATCCACCGGGGGCTAATGAAAAACTGTTTTTT. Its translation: CAWSLHPPGANEKLFF.

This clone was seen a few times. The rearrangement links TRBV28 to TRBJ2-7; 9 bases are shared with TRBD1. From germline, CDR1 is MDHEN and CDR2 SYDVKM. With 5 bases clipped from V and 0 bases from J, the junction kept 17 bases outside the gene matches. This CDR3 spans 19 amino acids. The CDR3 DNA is TGTGCCAGCAGTCCAGAGGACAGGGGATACTCCTTTTTCTCCTACGAGCAGTACTTC. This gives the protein CASSPEDRGYSFFSYEQYF.

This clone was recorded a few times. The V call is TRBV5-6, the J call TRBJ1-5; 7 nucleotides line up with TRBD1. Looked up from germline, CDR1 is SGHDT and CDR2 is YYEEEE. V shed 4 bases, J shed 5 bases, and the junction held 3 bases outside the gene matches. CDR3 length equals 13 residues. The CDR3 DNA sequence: TGTGCCAGCAGCGGCGGGACAGATCAGCCCCAGCATTTT. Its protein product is CASSGGTDQPQHF.

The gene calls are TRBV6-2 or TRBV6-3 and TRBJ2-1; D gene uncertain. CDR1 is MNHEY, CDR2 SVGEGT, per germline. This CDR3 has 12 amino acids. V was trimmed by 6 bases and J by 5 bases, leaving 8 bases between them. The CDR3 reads CASSSRNNEQFF. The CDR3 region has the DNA TGTGCCAGCAGCTCTAGGAACAATGAGCAGTTCTTC.

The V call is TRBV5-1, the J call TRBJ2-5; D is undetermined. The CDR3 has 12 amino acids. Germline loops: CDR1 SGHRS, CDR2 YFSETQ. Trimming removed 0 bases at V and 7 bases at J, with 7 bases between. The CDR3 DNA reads TGCGCCAGCAGCTTGGACGCAGGGACCCAGTACTTC. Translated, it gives CASSLDAGTQYF. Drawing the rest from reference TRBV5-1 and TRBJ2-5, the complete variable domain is KAGVTQTPRYLIKTRGQQVTLSCSPISGHRSVSWYQQTPGQGLQFLFEYFSETQRNKGNFPGRFSGRQFSNSRSEMNVSTLELGDSALYLCASSLDAGTQYFGPGTRLLVL.

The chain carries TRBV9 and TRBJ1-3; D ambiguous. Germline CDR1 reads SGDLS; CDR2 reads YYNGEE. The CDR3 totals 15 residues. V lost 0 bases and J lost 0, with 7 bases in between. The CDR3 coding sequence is TGTGCCAGCAGCGTAGGGCCGTTCTCTGGAAACACCATATATTTT. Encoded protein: CASSVGPFSGNTIYF.

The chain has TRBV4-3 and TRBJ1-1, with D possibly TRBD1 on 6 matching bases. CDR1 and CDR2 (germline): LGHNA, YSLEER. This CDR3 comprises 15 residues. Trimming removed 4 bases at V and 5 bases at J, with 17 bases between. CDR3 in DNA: TGCGCCAGCAGCCGCCAAAGAGGGGGAATGACTGAAGCTTTCTTT. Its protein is CASSRQRGGMTEAFF.

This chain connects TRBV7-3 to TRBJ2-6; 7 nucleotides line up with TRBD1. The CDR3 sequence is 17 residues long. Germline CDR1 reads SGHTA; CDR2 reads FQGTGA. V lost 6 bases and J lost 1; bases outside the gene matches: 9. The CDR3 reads CASSRDSLISGANVLTF. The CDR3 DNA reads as TGTGCCAGCAGTCGGGACAGTCTCATTTCTGGGGCCAACGTCCTGACTTTC.

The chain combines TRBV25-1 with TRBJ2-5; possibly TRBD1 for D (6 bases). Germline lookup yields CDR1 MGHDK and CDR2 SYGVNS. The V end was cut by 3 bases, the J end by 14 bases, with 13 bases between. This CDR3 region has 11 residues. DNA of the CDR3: TGTGCCAGCAGTGACTCCGGGACACTTTACTTC. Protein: CASSDSGTLYF.

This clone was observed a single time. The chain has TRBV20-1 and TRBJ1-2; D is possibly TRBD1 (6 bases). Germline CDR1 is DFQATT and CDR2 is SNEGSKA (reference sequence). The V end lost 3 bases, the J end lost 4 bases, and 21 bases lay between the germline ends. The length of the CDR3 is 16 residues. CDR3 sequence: CSASQPSGVGGYGYTF. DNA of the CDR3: TGCAGTGCTAGTCAACCCTCAGGGGTAGGGGGCTATGGCTACACCTTC.

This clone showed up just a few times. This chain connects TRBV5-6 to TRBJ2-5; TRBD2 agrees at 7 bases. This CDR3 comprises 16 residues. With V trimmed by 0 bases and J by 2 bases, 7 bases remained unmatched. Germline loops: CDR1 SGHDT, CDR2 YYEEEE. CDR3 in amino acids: CASSLVAGLVQETQYF. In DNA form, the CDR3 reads TGTGCCAGCAGCTTGGTTGCAGGACTAGTGCAAGAGACCCAGTACTTC. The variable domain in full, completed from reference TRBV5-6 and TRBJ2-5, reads DAGVTQSPTHLIKTRGQQVTLRCSPKSGHDTVSWYQQALGQGPQFIFQYYEEEERQRGNFPDRFSGHQFPNYSSELNVNALLLGDSALYLCASSLVAGLVQETQYFGPGTRLLVL.

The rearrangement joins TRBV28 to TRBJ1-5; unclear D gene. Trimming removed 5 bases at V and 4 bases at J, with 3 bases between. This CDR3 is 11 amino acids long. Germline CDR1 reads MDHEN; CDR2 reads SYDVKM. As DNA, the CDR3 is TGTGCCAGCAGTATAAATCAGCCCCAGCATTTT. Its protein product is CASSINQPQHF.

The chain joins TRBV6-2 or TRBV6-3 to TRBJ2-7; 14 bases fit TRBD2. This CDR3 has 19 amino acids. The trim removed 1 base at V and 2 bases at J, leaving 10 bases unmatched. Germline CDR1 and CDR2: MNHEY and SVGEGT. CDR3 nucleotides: TGTGCCAGCAGTTACTTCCTTCGGACTAGCGGGAGGACGGCCTACGAGCAGTACTTC. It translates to CASSYFLRTSGRTAYEQYF.

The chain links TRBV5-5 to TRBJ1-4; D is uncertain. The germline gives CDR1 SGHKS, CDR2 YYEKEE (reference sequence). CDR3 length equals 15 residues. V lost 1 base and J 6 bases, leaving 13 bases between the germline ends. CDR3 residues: CASSLSPIGDEKLFF. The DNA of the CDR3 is TGTGCCAGCAGCTTGTCGCCTATCGGTGATGAAAAACTGTTTTTT.

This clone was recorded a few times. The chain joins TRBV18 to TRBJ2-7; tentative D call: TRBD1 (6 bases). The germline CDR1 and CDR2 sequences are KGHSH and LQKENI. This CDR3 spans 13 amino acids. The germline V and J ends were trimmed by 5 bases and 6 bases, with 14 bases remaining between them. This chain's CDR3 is CASSEQGQGEQYF. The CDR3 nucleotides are TGTGCCAGCTCAGAGCAGGGGCAGGGCGAGCAGTACTTC. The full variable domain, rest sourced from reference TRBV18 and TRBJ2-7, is NAGVMQNPRHLVRRRGQEARLRCSPMKGHSHVYWYRQLPEEGLKFMVYLQKENIIDESGMPKERFSAEFPKEGPSILRIQQVVRGDSAAYFCASSEQGQGEQYFGPGTRLTVT.

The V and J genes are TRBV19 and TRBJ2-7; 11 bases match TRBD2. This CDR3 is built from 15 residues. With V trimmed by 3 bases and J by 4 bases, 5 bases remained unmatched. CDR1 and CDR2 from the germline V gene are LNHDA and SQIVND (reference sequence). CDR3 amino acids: CASSIQLAGDYEQYF. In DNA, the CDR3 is TGTGCCAGTAGTATCCAACTAGCGGGAGATTACGAGCAGTACTTC.

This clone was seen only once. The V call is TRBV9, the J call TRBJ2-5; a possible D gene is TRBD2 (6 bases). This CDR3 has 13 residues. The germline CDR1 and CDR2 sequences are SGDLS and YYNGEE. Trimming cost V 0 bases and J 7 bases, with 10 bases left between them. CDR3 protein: CASSVVLGGTQYF. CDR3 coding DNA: TGTGCCAGCAGCGTAGTACTCGGGGGGACCCAGTACTTC.

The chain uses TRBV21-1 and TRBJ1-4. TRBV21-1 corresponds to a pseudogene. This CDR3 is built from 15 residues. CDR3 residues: CASSKGTRPNEKLFF. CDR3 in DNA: TGTGCCAGCAGCAAAGGAACGAGGCCTAATGAAAAACTGTTTTTT.

CDR3 amino acids: CASSAYAGPTDTQYF. The CDR3 region has the DNA TGCGCCAGCAGCGCCTACGCGGGGCCCACAGATACGCAGTATTTT. This sequence joins TRBV5-1 and TRBJ2-3; D may be TRBD2 (6 bases). There are 15 residues in the CDR3. Germline CDR1 SGHRS, CDR2 YFSETQ. Deletions cut 4 bases from V and 2 bases from J, with 14 bases between.

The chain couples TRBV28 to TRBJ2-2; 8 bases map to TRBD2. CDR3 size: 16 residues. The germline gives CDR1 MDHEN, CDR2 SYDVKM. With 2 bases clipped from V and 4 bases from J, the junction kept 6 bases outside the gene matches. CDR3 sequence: CASSLGLAGTTGELFF. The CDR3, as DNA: TGTGCCAGCAGTTTAGGCCTAGCGGGTACCACCGGGGAGCTGTTTTTT.

The chain's CDR3 is CASSRDRGIYNEQFF. The DNA of the CDR3 is TGTGCCAGCAGCCGAGACAGGGGGATCTACAATGAGCAGTTCTTC. This chain connects TRBV3-1 (or the pseudogene TRBV3-2) to TRBJ2-1, with 9 nucleotides matching TRBD1. The CDR3 loop spans 15 amino acids. V shed 4 bases, J shed 3 bases, and the junction held 4 bases outside the gene matches. Germline assignment: CDR1 LGHDT and CDR2 YNNKEL (reference sequence).

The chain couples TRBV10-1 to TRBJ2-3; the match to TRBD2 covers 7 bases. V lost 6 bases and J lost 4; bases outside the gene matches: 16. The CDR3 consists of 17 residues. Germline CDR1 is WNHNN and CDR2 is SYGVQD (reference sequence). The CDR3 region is CASRDPDPRERADTQYF. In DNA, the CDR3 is TGCGCCAGCAGGGACCCTGACCCGCGGGAGAGGGCAGATACGCAGTATTTT.